This is a list of T cell receptor beta chains from one sample in a study of shared clonotypes between healthy human individuals. Sequencing used immunoSEQ multiplex PCR; TCRdb keeps in-frame clones, though not all of them. Of fewer than 2.5 million clones listed, 80% to 95% were seen once; the top ten hold around 0.37%. Source material: naive CD4+ T cells from PBMCs. These TCRs come from a man between 18 and 29 years old in good health. Some clones in this sample may be carry-over from other donors' samples. Each CDR3 is given with its conserved first and last residue. D genes are given only for firm matches. Only some rows state a clone size, as once, few, many or a class for expanded clones.

-	14	-	TRBV5-1	TRBJ1-1	TGCGCCAGCAGCTCGCAGGGAACTAACACTGAAGCTTTCTTT	CASSSQGTNTEAFF
TRBD1	14	once	TRBV29-1	TRBJ1-3	TGCAGCGTTGGAGAGACAGGGTCTGGAAACACCATATATTTT	CSVGETGSGNTIYF
TRBD1	15	-	TRBV4-1	TRBJ2-7	TGCGCCAGCAGCCAAGATGCCAGGGGGACCTACGAGCAGTACTTC	CASSQDARGTYEQYF
TRBD2	12	-	TRBV29-1	TRBJ2-7	TGCAGCGTTGCAACGAGCGGGAGCGAGCAGTACTTC	CSVATSGSEQYF
-	14	few	TRBV29-1	TRBJ1-1	TGCAGCGTTGAAAGGGGACTAAAGAACACTGAAGCTTTCTTT	CSVERGLKNTEAFF
-	15	-	TRBV7-8	TRBJ1-2	TGTGCCAGCAGCCGATTGACAGCCCTTAACTATGGCTACACCTTC	CASSRLTALNYGYTF
-	13	-	TRBV5-1	TRBJ1-6	TGCGCCAGCAGACAGGAAGAATTTTCACCCCTCCACTTT	CASRQEEFSPLHF
-	17	-	TRBV10-3	TRBJ1-4	TGTGCCATCAGTGAGTCGACACGTACAGGGAGGAATGAAAAACTGTTTTTT	CAISESTRTGRNEKLFF
TRBD1	13	once	TRBV2	TRBJ2-7	TGTGCCAGCAACCGAGCAGGGGGCTACGAGCAGTACTTC	CASNRAGGYEQYF
-	15	-	TRBV5-4	TRBJ2-3	TGTGCCAGCAGCCCGACAATAGCTAACACAGATACGCAGTATTTT	CASSPTIANTDTQYF
-	13	-	TRBV6-5	TRBJ2-2	TGTGCCAGCACCCAACGAGGGCCCGGGGAGCTGTTTTTT	CASTQRGPGELFF
-	13	-	TRBV4-3	TRBJ2-1	TGCGCCAGCAGCCATCCCAGGGTATCTGAGCAGTTCTTC	CASSHPRVSEQFF
-	14	-	TRBV10-3	TRBJ2-3	TGTGCCATCAGGGGGCCGTTTAGCACAGATACGCAGTATTTT	CAIRGPFSTDTQYF
TRBD1	16	-	TRBV7-3	TRBJ2-2	TGTGCCAGCAGCTTATGGACAGGGGGTTTGTCCGGGGAGCTGTTTTTT	CASSLWTGGLSGELFF
-	15	-	TRBV27	TRBJ2-3	TGTGCCAGCACCGCGGCAGGGTCTAGCACAGATACGCAGTATTTT	CASTAAGSSTDTQYF
-	19	once	TRBV4-3	TRBJ1-3	TGCGCCAGCAGCCAAAACCCGGGAACCCGGGCCGTGGGAGGAAACACCATATATTTT	CASSQNPGTRAVGGNTIYF
-	15	-	TRBV7-2	TRBJ1-4	TGTGCCAGCAGCCCACAACATCGGGGGAATGAAAAACTGTTTTTT	CASSPQHRGNEKLFF
-	16	-	TRBV19	TRBJ2-2	TGTGCCAGTATTAACCGATGGGGCCGTAACACCGGGGAGCTGTTTTTT	CASINRWGRNTGELFF
-	14	once	TRBV28	TRBJ1-5	TGTGCCAGCACCTTACAGGGCATCAATCAGCCCCAGCATTTT	CASTLQGINQPQHF
-	13	-	TRBV4-3	TRBJ2-1	TGCGCCAGCAGCCAAGATCTAGGAAATGAGCAGTTCTTC	CASSQDLGNEQFF
-	14	-	TRBV6-5	TRBJ1-2	TGTGCCAGCAGGGACGCTCGGACAGTCTATGGCTACACCTTC	CASRDARTVYGYTF
TRBD1	13	once	TRBV7-7	TRBJ2-5	TGTGCCAGCAGTTCGACAGGGTTGGAGACCCAGTACTTC	CASSSTGLETQYF